This entry lists 27 T cell receptor beta chains sequenced from one sample in a study of early stage breast cancer tumors. The assay was immunoSEQ multiplex PCR, and TCRdb's table has in-frame clones only and misses some. Of 23,000 or so clones detected, roughly 67% appear once; the ten largest clones hold around 9.4%. Sequencing was carried out using breast tumor tissue. These receptor sequences come from a person between 60 and 69 years old with breast cancer.

V gene TRBV5-6 combines with J gene TRBJ2-6, with 9 bases lining up with TRBD1. V dropped 6 bases and J dropped 2; count of bases not matched to a gene: 6. The V gene's germline CDR1 is SGHDT and CDR2 YYEEEE. The length of the CDR3 is 16 residues. This CDR3 reads CASTGTGRAGANVLTF. CDR3 nucleotides: TGTGCCAGCACCGGGACAGGGAGGGCTGGGGCCAACGTCCTGACTTTC.

The chain carries TRBV7-2 and TRBJ2-2; 9 nucleotides match TRBD1. With V trimmed by 5 bases and J by 2 bases, 6 bases remained unmatched. The CDR3 spans 16 residues. Per the germline V gene, CDR1 is SGHTA and CDR2 is FQGNSA. As DNA, the CDR3 is TGTGCCAGCAGCCTTTGGGGACAGGGCAACACCGGGGAGCTGTTTTTT. This sequence encodes CASSLWGQGNTGELFF.

This clone was seen only a few times. This chain joins TRBV11-2 and TRBJ1-2; TRBD1 is a possible D gene (5 bases). Germline V lookup: CDR1 SGHAT, CDR2 FQNNGV. CDR3 length: 14 residues. Trimming left V 0 bases short and J 7 bases short, with 12 bases between. CDR3 protein: CASSLDGRVFGYTF. In nucleotides, the CDR3 is TGTGCCAGCAGCTTAGACGGCAGGGTTTTTGGCTACACCTTC. Using reference TRBV11-2 and TRBJ1-2 for the parts outside the CDR3, the full variable domain is EAGVAQSPRYKIIEKRQSVAFWCNPISGHATLYWYQQILGQGPKLLIQFQNNGVVDDSQLPKDRFSAERLKGVDSTLKIQPAKLEDSAVYLCASSLDGRVFGYTFGSGTRLTVV.

This clone was seen ten or more times. Other DNA sequences in the same sample also yield this CDR3. The chain combines TRBV28 with TRBJ1-2; TRBD1 matches 9 bases. The CDR3 has 12 residues. V shed 7 bases, J shed 7 bases, and the junction held 4 bases outside the gene matches. Looked up from germline, CDR1 is MDHEN and CDR2 is SYDVKM. CDR3 residues: CASKGQGAGYTF. The DNA of the CDR3 is TGTGCCAGCAAGGGACAGGGTGCTGGCTACACCTTC.

In this sample, this clone turned up once. This chain uses TRBV7-8 with TRBJ1-5, with 7 positions matching TRBD1. CDR3 length: 17 residues. V gave up 3 bases and J gave up 4 bases; unmatched junction bases: 12. Per germline, CDR1 SGHVS and CDR2 FQNEAQ. The CDR3 DNA reads as TGTGCCAGCAGCTTGCCCGGGACAGAGTTTTGGAATCAGCCCCAGCATTTT. Amino acids: CASSLPGTEFWNQPQHF.

V and J are TRBV27 and TRBJ2-7; perhaps TRBD2 as D (5 bases). CDR3 length: 14 amino acids. V shed 6 bases and J shed 3 bases, with 15 bases lying between them. CDR1 MNHEY and CDR2 SMNVEV come from the germline V gene (reference sequence). CDR3 amino acids: CASRSGGSLYEQYF. CDR3 coding DNA: TGTGCCAGCAGGTCTGGAGGTTCCCTCTACGAGCAGTACTTC.

The CDR3 DNA reads TGTGCCAGCAGCTTAGCCGGGACAGGGGTCTCCTACGAGCAGTACTTC. Its translation: CASSLAGTGVSYEQYF. The chain joins TRBV7-2 to TRBJ2-7; 10 nucleotides match TRBD1. This CDR3 contains 16 residues. CDR1 is SGHTA, CDR2 FQGNSA, per germline. After removal of 0 bases from V and 0 bases from J, the junction contained 2 bases not matched to a gene.

This chain connects TRBV7-9 to TRBJ1-2; D might be TRBD1 (6 bases). Germline CDR1 SEHNR, CDR2 FQNEAQ (reference sequence). This CDR3 is built from 14 residues. Deletions cut 1 base from V and 4 bases from J, with 10 bases between. CDR3 nucleotides: TGTGCCAGCAGCTTAGGGCAGGGGAGCTATGGCTACACCTTC. It encodes CASSLGQGSYGYTF.

The chain couples TRBV6-5 to TRBJ1-2, with 9 nucleotides matching TRBD1. Trimming at V came to 5 bases and at J to 4 bases, leaving 5 bases not matched to a gene. This CDR3 is built from 14 residues. CDR1 MNHEY and CDR2 SVGAGI come from the germline V gene. CDR3 DNA sequence: TGTGCCAGCAGTGCGGACAGGGGAGGCTATGGCTACACCTTC. It encodes CASSADRGGYGYTF.

The chain links TRBV19 to TRBJ2-7, with a weak D call TRBD2 (5 bases). V was shortened by 4 bases and J by 3 bases, with 10 bases between the two germline ends. Germline loops: CDR1 LNHDA, CDR2 SQIVND (reference sequence). This CDR3 is 13 amino acids long. In DNA form, the CDR3 reads TGTGCCAGTAGTACCGGGATACTCTACGAGCAGTACTTC. Translation gives CASSTGILYEQYF.

This chain joins TRBV10-3 and TRBJ2-1, with a weak D call TRBD1 (6 bases). Germline lookup yields CDR1 ENHRY and CDR2 SYGVKD. This CDR3 has 11 residues. V was pared by 0 bases and J by 13 bases, with 7 bases between. Written as DNA, the CDR3 is TGTGCCATCAGTGAGTCGGACAGACAGTTCTTC. It is translated as CAISESDRQFF.

The chain combines TRBV9 with TRBJ2-5, with 9 bases that match TRBD2. This CDR3 is built from 15 residues. CDR1 is SGDLS and CDR2 is YYNGEE in the germline V gene. After removal of 3 bases from V and 4 bases from J, the junction contained 7 bases not matched to a gene. The CDR3 DNA sequence: TGTGCCAGCAGCGCCCAAGCGGGAGGCTCAGAGACCCAGTACTTC. It is translated as CASSAQAGGSETQYF.

The chain joins TRBV29-1 to TRBJ2-3; 10 bases match TRBD2. Germline loops: CDR1 SQVTM, CDR2 ANQGSEA. J was trimmed by 6 bases and V by 7 bases; bases with no gene match: 7. CDR3 length equals 13 residues. In DNA form, the CDR3 reads TGCAGCGCAGCGGGAGGGCCCTCGGATACGCAGTATTTT. Translated, it gives CSAAGGPSDTQYF.

The chain employs TRBV30 and TRBJ1-2, with D unresolved. V lost 7 bases to trimming and J lost 4 bases, with 16 bases between them. There are 13 residues in the CDR3. The germline gives CDR1 GTSNPN, CDR2 SVGIG (reference sequence). CDR3 sequence (DNA): TGTGCCTCTTTCGACACGCAATCCTATGGCTACACCTTC. Its translation: CASFDTQSYGYTF.

Worth noting for this clone: One end of the junction is discordant with germline, which a read error may explain. The chain combines TRBV5-1 with TRBJ2-2, with TRBD2 as a possible D gene (5 bases). The germline CDR1 and CDR2 sequences are SGHRS and YFSETQ. The CDR3 consists of 14 residues. CDR3: CASSFMSSTGELFF. The CDR3 DNA follows: TGCGCCAGCAGCTTTATGAGTTCCACCGGGGAACTGTTTTTT.

This clone was observed a few times. The chain recombines TRBV7-2 with TRBJ2-2; D remains unclear. From germline, CDR1 is SGHTA and CDR2 FQGNSA. Trimming took off 6 bases at V and 3 bases at J, with 8 bases between the two ends. The CDR3 sequence is 13 residues long. CDR3 loop: CASRTLDTGELFF. The CDR3, as DNA: TGTGCCAGCAGGACTCTAGACACCGGGGAGCTGTTTTTT.

The sample holds a few counts of this clone. The chain uses TRBV10-3 and TRBJ2-2, with 10 bases aligning to TRBD2. The J segment lost 1 base and the V segment lost 5 bases, leaving 1 base of the junction unmatched. The CDR3 runs 15 residues. In germline, CDR1 is ENHRY, CDR2 SYGVKD. The CDR3 protein is CAISSSGRNTGELFF. The CDR3 DNA reads as TGTGCCATCAGTTCTAGCGGGAGGAACACCGGGGAGCTGTTTTTT.

Relative to its sample, this clone is medium-sized. This chain connects TRBV29-1 to TRBJ2-5; TRBD2 agrees at 9 bases. The CDR3 extends over 14 amino acids. The germline CDR1 and CDR2 sequences are SQVTM and ANQGSEA. The trim removed 7 bases at V and 2 bases at J, leaving 8 bases unmatched. The CDR3 nucleotides read TGCAGCGGATCCCTAGCGGGACCACAAGAGACCCAGTACTTC. Translating gives CSGSLAGPQETQYF.

The chain combines TRBV23-1 with TRBJ1-1; D may be TRBD1 (6 bases). TRBV23-1 is given ORF status, its function remaining uncertain. The CDR3 spans 12 residues. V lost 0 bases and J lost 8, with 7 bases in between. In nucleotides, the CDR3 is TGCGCCAGCAGTCAATCCAGGGGAGAAGCTTTCTTT. It specifies CASSQSRGEAFF.

The table lists this clone with a count of one. V and J are TRBV5-6 and TRBJ2-1; 9 bases fit TRBD2. Germline lookup yields CDR1 SGHDT and CDR2 YYEEEE. Germline trimming cut 0 bases from V and 5 bases from J; bases unmatched to any gene: 3. The CDR3 runs 15 residues. CDR3: CASSLGLAGNNEQFF. In nucleotides, the CDR3 is TGTGCCAGCAGCTTGGGTCTAGCGGGGAACAATGAGCAGTTCTTC.

The rearrangement joins TRBV19 to TRBJ2-3; D perhaps matches TRBD2 (6 bases). CDR1 and CDR2 (germline): LNHDA, SQIVND (reference sequence). The CDR3 is 15 amino acids. V lost 2 bases and J 1 base, leaving 10 bases between the germline ends. The CDR3 DNA sequence: TGTGCCAGTAGTATATTTTCTAGCGGCACAGATACGCAGTATTTT. Its protein product is CASSIFSSGTDTQYF.

V is TRBV18 and J is TRBJ2-5, with a weak D call TRBD2 (6 bases). Germline CDR1 and CDR2: KGHSH and LQKENI. Between the trimmed V and J ends, which lost 2 bases and 4 bases, there was a span of 8 bases. This CDR3 region has 13 residues. CDR3 sequence reads: CASSPGGLETQYF. DNA for the CDR3: TGTGCCAGCTCACCAGGAGGGCTAGAGACCCAGTACTTC.

The chain joins TRBV7-2 to TRBJ2-1, with 12 nucleotides matching TRBD2. This CDR3 comprises 18 residues. Germline CDR1 and CDR2: SGHTA and FQGNSA. J was trimmed by 4 bases and V by 5 bases; bases with no gene match: 12. The CDR3 sequence is CASSLKRLAGVRYNEQFF. Written as DNA, the CDR3 is TGTGCCAGCAGCCTTAAACGACTAGCGGGAGTGAGATACAATGAGCAGTTCTTC.

V and J are TRBV5-1 and TRBJ2-2; the D gene is possibly TRBD2 (6 bases). CDR3 length: 14 residues. Trimming took off 6 bases at V and 5 bases at J, with 14 bases between the two ends. CDR1 is SGHRS, CDR2 YFSETQ, per germline. CDR3 in amino acids: CASTGGVGTGELFF. The DNA of the CDR3 is TGCGCCAGCACTGGAGGGGTTGGGACCGGGGAGCTGTTTTTT.

The rearrangement uses TRBV5-1 and TRBJ2-3, with D perhaps TRBD1 (5 bases). Germline V gene lookup returns CDR1 SGHRS and CDR2 YFSETQ. This CDR3 contains 16 residues. Trimming took off 0 bases at V and 0 bases at J, with 11 bases between the two ends. The CDR3: CASSLDTGLSTDTQYF. The CDR3 DNA reads as TGCGCCAGCAGCTTGGATACAGGCCTTAGCACAGATACGCAGTATTTT.

The chain has TRBV2 and TRBJ2-2, with TRBD2 identical over 13 bases. CDR1 is SNHLY, CDR2 FYNNEI, per germline. The CDR3 covers 16 residues. With V trimmed by 1 base and J by 6 bases, 2 bases remained unmatched. The CDR3 loop reads CASSEGTSGRPGELFF. For the CDR3, the DNA is TGTGCCAGCAGTGAAGGGACTAGCGGGAGACCCGGGGAGCTGTTTTTT.

For the CDR3, the DNA is TGTGCCAGCTCACCGGACAGGGGAAAGCAGTATTTT. It codes for CASSPDRGKQYF. This chain joins TRBV18 and TRBJ2-3, with 9 bases identical to TRBD1. CDR3 length: 12 residues. CDR1 KGHSH and CDR2 LQKENI come from the germline V gene. V shed 3 bases and J 11 bases; nucleotides not matched to a gene: 3.